Each of the 4 T cell receptor beta chains below was sequenced from the same sample in a study of T cell changes during pregnancy in multiple sclerosis. Method: immunoSEQ multiplex PCR; TCRdb's copy keeps in-frame clones and lacks some. The table records tens of thousands of clones, roughly 91% of them present only once. Source: peripheral blood, taken in the third trimester of pregnancy. The receptors derive from a female donor in good health, enrolled as a control in a pregnancy study.

This clone was observed a handful of times. CDR3: CAWGDSVHTEAFF. CDR3 nucleotide sequence: TGTGCCTGGGGCGACAGCGTCCACACTGAAGCTTTCTTT. The chain employs TRBV30 and TRBJ1-1; TRBD1 might be the D (5 bases). Germline V CDR1 and CDR2: GTSNPN, SVGIG (reference sequence). There are 13 residues in the CDR3. Trimming shortened V by 5 bases and J by 3 bases, and 13 bases separated the two germline ends.

This clone was recorded a few times. J is TRBJ1-4 and V is TRBV19, with TRBD1 matching 10 bases. Germline V gives CDR1 LNHDA, CDR2 SQIVND (reference sequence). The ends lost 4 bases at V and 5 bases at J; junction bases unmatched: 7. The CDR3 has 16 residues. DNA of the CDR3: TGTGCCAGTAGTAAAGGGACAGGGGCTTACAATGAAAAACTGTTTTTT. Its protein is CASSKGTGAYNEKLFF.

V and J are TRBV5-1 and TRBJ2-7; the D gene is possibly TRBD2 (7 bases). Trimming removed 0 bases from V and 2 bases from J, with 15 bases in between. The CDR3 has 16 residues. Germline values: CDR1 SGHRS, CDR2 YFSETQ. The CDR3: CASSLVGGGRAYEQYF. The CDR3 DNA reads as TGCGCCAGCAGCTTGGTGGGAGGGGGAAGGGCCTACGAGCAGTACTTC. Using reference TRBV5-1 and TRBJ2-7 for the parts outside the CDR3, the full variable domain is KAGVTQTPRYLIKTRGQQVTLSCSPISGHRSVSWYQQTPGQGLQFLFEYFSETQRNKGNFPGRFSGRQFSNSRSEMNVSTLELGDSALYLCASSLVGGGRAYEQYFGPGTRLTVT.

The chain uses TRBV10-2 and TRBJ2-2; D not resolved. Germline V lookup: CDR1 WSHSY, CDR2 SAAADI. Trimming cost V 0 bases and J 8 bases, with 7 bases left between them. This CDR3 comprises 13 residues. For the CDR3, the DNA is TGCGCCAGCAGTGAGTCTCGGCGGGGGGAGCTGTTTTTT. Translation: CASSESRRGELFF.